The text below deals with one T cell receptor (beta chain). Its recognized antigen is unknown. One base away there is no much larger clone; base qualities are not given. Library preparation was by the immunoSEQ multiplex PCR assay. For the multiplex PCR, a mixture combining 60 forward primers for TCR Vbeta segments and 13 reverse primers for TCR Jbeta segments was used. Amplification of the CDR3 region of rearranged TCR beta genes was performed with a multiplex PCR assay on genomic DNA. Amplified TCR beta libraries were sequenced as 87-base-pair reads on the Illumina HiSeq System. On the study's bioinformatics: A later analysis tallied roughly 78 million unique TCR beta chains across the 666 repertoires, and approximately 12 million of those chains were shared by two or more donors. A nearest-neighbor algorithm error-corrected the raw reads and collapsed the reads into unique sequences, merging closely related sequences to remove PCR and sequencing errors. V, D and J gene segments were assigned by aligning CDR3 sequences to IMGT reference sequences. Each retained sequence needed at least a six-nucleotide match to both a V gene segment and a J gene segment. A rearrangement counted as productive if the CDR3 had no stop codons and remained in frame with V and J, and every other rearrangement counted as non-productive. Following IMGT convention, CDR3 was defined as the stretch from the second conserved V-encoded cysteine up to the conserved J-encoded phenylalanine. In an earlier analysis of roughly 610 of the donors, sequences lacking an unambiguous match to a single V gene segment were excluded. An earlier analysis of 587 of the donors called V segments functional above 56.7% productive rearrangements and segregating when the between-donor standard deviation exceeded 5%. A statistical classification framework was built to diagnose cytomegalovirus status from the catalog of TCR beta chain sequences. In a later analysis, V and J genes were assigned by comparing TCR nucleotide sequences against IMGT/GENE-DB human TR gene sequences. Using the TCRdist pipeline, a later analysis assigned CDR3 sequences along with most-parsimonious VDJ recombination scenarios. In a later analysis, each TCR beta chain was defined by its CDR3 amino acid sequence together with its V-gene family, and reads lacking a unique V-gene family were excluded. To address suspected cross-contamination and a sequencing artifact, a later analysis removed around 590 highly shared, low-generation-probability nucleotide sequences. In a later analysis, a clonal expansion index was calculated for each public chain from normalized within-repertoire ranks of inferred template counts. In a later analysis, generation probabilities were computed with a VDJ recombination model fitted to out-of-frame rearrangements, and the resulting probabilities were checked against IGoR. Hypergeometric tests were used in a later analysis to score TCR-TCR, TCR-HLA and TCR-CMV co-occurrence, with a repertoire-size bias correction applied to the TCR pairs. A later analysis estimated false discovery rates by permuting HLA or CMV assignments 20 times. In a later analysis, co-occurring TCRs were grouped using DBSCAN, with TCRdist sequence similarity added in when clustering inside HLA-allele-positive subsets. Co-occurrence clustering excluded repertoires with fewer than 30,000 or more than 120,000 public chains, plus five with anomalous nucleotide sharing. TCRdb obtained this table from immuneACCESS and retained in-frame rearrangements with V and J assigned. These tables miss some clones; where compared with another copy, unresolved V genes account for less than half of the shortfall, and the remainder is unexplained. The DNA gave D and trimming, while V, J and clone size come from that table. Recorded for this sample are under 200,000 clones; roughly 85% of them occurred a single time. The ten biggest clones cover approximately 8.5% of the sample.

Trimming removed 2 bases from V and 0 bases from J, leaving 8 bases between the germline ends. CDR1 and CDR2, per the germline V gene, are SGHRS and YFSETQ. Taken from cysteine to phenylalanine, the CDR3 has 14 residues. This entry keeps only the CDR3 DNA: 42 bases, framed from base 1. This entry is derived from a study of cytomegalovirus exposure and HLA in healthy donors (dated by TCRdb to about 2017). In terms of the full investigation: According to an earlier analysis of 550 to 750 of the donors, roughly 180 million T cells yielded over 90 million unique TCR beta sequences and roughly 280 Gb of sequence data. About 280 gigabases of sequencing data and 70 million to 95 million unique TCR sequences made up an early release that covered 500 to 700 HLA-typed donors. A separate validation cohort of roughly 130 different subjects was used in addition to the approximately 670-subject first cohort. To predict cytomegalovirus infection status, the study brought together high-throughput TCR immunosequencing, statistical association of individual TCRs with disease status, and machine learning. Typing coverage differed by locus: A, B, C, DRB1 and DQB1 were typed in roughly 629-640 donors, DQA1 in approximately 520, DPA1 in some 610, and DPB1 in around 440. An earlier analysis of 587 of the donors applied high-throughput TCR beta sequencing to assess whether each TCR beta V gene segment acted as functional or pseudogenic. The later analysis used no new phenotypic data to find candidate immune exposures, relying instead on TCR beta sequences and their occurrence across donors. The study used immunosequencing to profile the T cell repertoires of under 700 subjects and linked those repertoires to cytomegalovirus serostatus. A later genetic analysis took genome-wide SNP genotypes for 398 of the 666 donors and used that subset as a discovery cohort. The genetic ancestry cluster associated with self-reported Caucasian donors included over 80% of the 300 to 450 genotyped donors. Alongside the repertoire data, information on donor age, sex, ethnicity and CMV serostatus was compiled. The study aimed to test whether cataloging public T cell receptors could reveal signatures of past pathogen exposure. A later analysis re-examined previously published TCR beta repertoires from hundreds of donors and added high-resolution HLA genotyping to investigate patterns of TCR occurrence. Among roughly 400 genotyped donors of the cohort, an average of around 250,000 unique TCR beta nucleotide sequences was sequenced per donor, of which about 18% were non-productive. Every repertoire in the discovery cohort had been generated on one and the same sequencing platform. HLA typing included class I and class II loci at four-digit resolution. About five DR-DQ haplotypes were treated as single units for association and clustering because of strong linkage in the cohort.

Findings and caveats that apply to the study as a whole: According to a later analysis, most CMV-associated TCR beta chains appeared to be HLA-restricted, and the HLA associations seemed to be driven largely by CMV exposure. The study listed approximately 160 TCR beta chains as associated with cytomegalovirus. The 87-base-pair reads could not distinguish some IMGT-functional V segments, including TRBV6-2 and TRBV6-3, so those segments were excluded. In an earlier analysis of fewer than 700 of the donors, most TCR beta V segments appeared in productive rearrangements about 90% or about 30% of the time, broadly matching IMGT annotations. For the cohort, immune exposure information was limited to CMV serostatus. According to the authors, the approach could potentially be generalized to other disease states and immunological phenotypes. A later analysis found that TCR association rates varied across HLA loci, with DRB1 alleles showing the most associated TCRs and HLA-C alleles the fewest. In this cohort, only TCR beta chains were sequenced, and detectable features were limited by the absence of alpha or paired-chain data. In a later genetic analysis, fewer N-insertions in productive TCRs were reported among donors in an Asian-associated ancestry cluster than the roughly 640-donor mean. Correlated functional status among segregating V segments might be attributable to linkage disequilibrium, but an unknown experimental factor could not be ruled out. A later analysis reported that several top co-occurrence clusters appeared linked to parvovirus B19, influenza, CMV and Epstein-Barr virus. A few of the identified cytomegalovirus-associated TCR beta chains were confirmed in vitro to be specific for cytomegalovirus antigens. While some public TCRs were present in many individuals, most TCR sequences turned up only very rarely across donors. When HLA alleles, especially DR and DQ, strongly co-occurred, attributing TCR associations to individual alleles was difficult. Cytomegalovirus status was reported to be diagnosed by the classifier with high specificity and sensitivity in both the original and validation cohorts. Specific HLA alleles were associated with roughly 16,000 TCR beta sequences at a false discovery rate of 0.05 in a later analysis. Because counts were too low, fewer than 20 rarely observed V segments, including chromosome 9 orphons, were excluded from the earlier analysis of several hundred of the donors. Compared with equally common non-associated chains, HLA-associated TCR beta chains in a later analysis were more clonally expanded and had lower generation probabilities. Roughly uniform sequencing depth across donors was assumed in presence/absence analyses, although this assumption may not hold. A further reported finding was that TCR beta sequences accurately predicted the HLA-A and HLA-B alleles for most subjects in the first cohort. A group of highly shared sequence variants was considered likely to be a technical artifact of the sequencing pipeline. Because HLA typing was unavailable for some donors at each locus, only the typed subset was used in association tests. In a later genetic analysis, a missense DCLRE1C variant was associated with V-gene and J-gene trimming of TCR beta chains, and the association was replicated in an independent cohort.

The cohort comprised several hundred healthy bone marrow donors. At the time of sampling, every cohort member was nominally healthy, though immune exposures that went unrecorded were likely present. The donor was CMV seropositive and belonged to the group of more than 250 seropositive cohort members. A peripheral blood sample was collected from each donor, and TCR beta sequencing was performed on peripheral blood mononuclear cells. The Qiagen DNeasy Blood Extraction Kit was used to extract genomic DNA from the blood cell samples. Sample: PBMCs. The TCR originated in a man aged 18 to 30 in good health and CMV-seropositive. This receptor chain uses TRBV5-1 and TRBJ1-1; tentative D gene TRBD1, with 6 bases matching. The nucleotide sequence reads as follows: TGCGCCAGCAGCTTCCGGGACATGAACACTGAAGCTTTCTTT. It codes for CASSFRDMNTEAFF.